These 22 T cell receptor beta chains originate from one sample sequenced in a study of T cell responses to AZD1222 COVID-19 vaccine. Clones were read by immunoSEQ multiplex PCR, and TCRdb kept only the in-frame ones, dropping some. The sample records some 170,000 clones, 90% to 95% being singletons. Sequenced here: peripheral blood, sampled 28 days after the second dose of the MenACWY control vaccine. These receptors came from an adult who received the MenACWY meningococcal vaccine as a control.

This clone was seen only a few times. The chain is built from TRBV18 and TRBJ1-3, with D uncertain. The CDR3 is 13 residues long. Trimming pared 3 bases from V and 8 bases from J, leaving 11 bases between. Per the germline V gene, CDR1 is KGHSH and CDR2 is LQKENI. The CDR3 coding sequence is TGTGCCAGCTCACCTGGACTCGGGGACACCATATATTTT. Its protein product is CASSPGLGDTIYF. Based on the CDR3 plus reference TRBV18 and TRBJ1-3, the full variable domain is NAGVMQNPRHLVRRRGQEARLRCSPMKGHSHVYWYRQLPEEGLKFMVYLQKENIIDESGMPKERFSAEFPKEGPSILRIQQVVRGDSAAYFCASSPGLGDTIYFGEGSWLTVV.

The genes are TRBV28 and TRBJ1-6; D not resolved. This CDR3 comprises 12 residues. CDR1 is MDHEN and CDR2 is SYDVKM in the germline V gene. Trimming left V 2 bases short and J 10 bases short, with 6 bases between. The CDR3, as DNA: TGTGCCAGCAGTTTACGGAGCTCACCCCTCCACTTT. Translating it yields CASSLRSSPLHF.

V gene TRBV30 combines with J gene TRBJ1-2, with D possibly matching TRBD1 (6 bases). Germline CDR1 is GTSNPN and CDR2 is SVGIG (reference sequence). The CDR3 runs 12 residues. Trimming removed 2 bases at V and 6 bases at J, with 10 bases between. In DNA form, the CDR3 reads TGTGCCTGGAGTCCGAGGGGGAATGGCTACACCTTC. The encoded protein is CAWSPRGNGYTF. Full variable domain (outside the CDR3, taken from reference TRBV30 and TRBJ1-2): SQTIHQWPATLVQPVGSPLSLECTVEGTSNPNLYWYRQAAGRGLQLLFYSVGIGQISSEVPQNLSASRPQDRQFILSSKKLLLSDSGFYLCAWSPRGNGYTFGSGTRLTVV.

V gene TRBV9 combines with J gene TRBJ2-1; D not certain. CDR3 length: 14 amino acids. Germline lookup yields CDR1 SGDLS and CDR2 YYNGEE. Trimming took 0 bases from V and 7 from J, leaving 11 bases between them. In DNA, the CDR3 is TGTGCCAGCAGCGTAGGGACCACCGGGAATGAGCAGTTCTTC. This sequence encodes CASSVGTTGNEQFF. The full variable domain, rest sourced from reference TRBV9 and TRBJ2-1, is DSGVTQTPKHLITATGQRVTLRCSPRSGDLSVYWYQQSLDQGLQFLIQYYNGEERAKGNILERFSAQQFPDLHSELNLSSLELGDSALYFCASSVGTTGNEQFFGPGTRLTVL.

The chain uses TRBV6-5 and TRBJ2-7; 7 nucleotides agree with TRBD2. CDR1 is MNHEY, CDR2 SVGAGI, per germline. The CDR3 has 15 amino acids. Unmatched junction bases numbered 8, after V lost 5 bases and J lost 1 base. For the CDR3, the DNA is TGTGCCAGCAGTACCCCTAGCGGCTCGTCCTACGAGCAGTACTTC. Its protein product is CASSTPSGSSYEQYF.

V and J are TRBV19 and TRBJ1-3; D not certain. CDR3 length: 12 amino acids. V shed 8 bases and J shed 1 base, with 6 bases lying between them. In germline, CDR1 is LNHDA, CDR2 SQIVND (reference sequence). The CDR3 DNA reads as TGTGCCAGTTCATATTCTGGAAACACCATATATTTT. Its protein is CASSYSGNTIYF.

The chain is built from TRBV5-1 and TRBJ2-6; D possibly corresponds to TRBD1 (6 bases). V lost 5 bases and J 4 bases, leaving 13 bases between the germline ends. The CDR3 runs 15 residues. Germline CDR1 reads SGHRS; CDR2 reads YFSETQ. The CDR3 region is CASRPGQPGANVLTF. The CDR3 bases are TGCGCCAGCAGACCAGGACAGCCCGGGGCCAACGTCCTGACTTTC. Full variable domain (remainder filled in from reference TRBV5-1 and TRBJ2-6): KAGVTQTPRYLIKTRGQQVTLSCSPISGHRSVSWYQQTPGQGLQFLFEYFSETQRNKGNFPGRFSGRQFSNSRSEMNVSTLELGDSALYLCASRPGQPGANVLTFGAGSRLTVL.

This chain links TRBV12-5 with TRBJ1-1; no clear D gene. Germline-derived CDR1 and CDR2 are LGHNT and FRNRAP. The CDR3 is 13 amino acids. Trimming shortened V by 1 base and J by 1 base, and 4 bases separated the two germline ends. CDR3 protein: CASGLAANTEAFF. DNA of the CDR3: TGTGCTAGTGGTTTGGCGGCGAACACTGAAGCTTTCTTT.

J is TRBJ2-2 and V is TRBV2; 12 bases line up with TRBD2. The CDR3 is 15 residues long. The V and J ends lost 6 bases and 4 bases, in that order; junction bases with no gene match: 3. CDR1 SNHLY and CDR2 FYNNEI come from the germline V gene. The DNA of the CDR3 is TGTGCCAGCAGGAGGACTAGCGGGGTCACCGGGGAGCTGTTTTTT. It encodes CASRRTSGVTGELFF.

The rearrangement joins TRBV7-2 to TRBJ1-2; D unresolved. Trimming left V 1 base short and J 8 bases short, with 8 bases between. Germline-derived CDR1 and CDR2 are SGHTA and FQGNSA. This CDR3 is 12 amino acids long. The DNA of the CDR3 is TGTGCCAGCAGCTTAGAGGCCGGGGGCTACACCTTC. Amino acid sequence: CASSLEAGGYTF.

Written as DNA, the CDR3 is TGTGCCAGCAGTTCTGCTACGGCCAACTATGGCTACACCTTC. Protein: CASSSATANYGYTF. This chain links TRBV7-9 with TRBJ1-2; D remains ambiguous. CDR3 size: 14 residues. In germline, CDR1 is SEHNR, CDR2 FQNEAQ (reference sequence). Deletions cut 6 bases from V and 2 bases from J, with 13 bases between.

V is TRBV28 and J is TRBJ1-2, with D possibly TRBD1 on 6 matching bases. The CDR3 totals 17 residues. The V gene's germline CDR1 is MDHEN and CDR2 SYDVKM. Trimming left V 6 bases short and J 5 bases short, with 25 bases between. The CDR3 loop is CASRDRGTLGARYGYTF. CDR3 DNA: TGTGCCAGCAGAGATCGGGGAACTTTGGGGGCGCGGTATGGCTACACCTTC.

V and J are TRBV6-2 or TRBV6-3 and TRBJ2-7, with a weak D call TRBD1 (6 bases). Trimming shortened V by 5 bases and J by 2 bases, and 7 bases separated the two germline ends. Germline assignment: CDR1 MNHEY and CDR2 SVGEGT. The CDR3 extends over 12 amino acids. The CDR3 region has the DNA TGTGCCAGCAGTAGACAGGCCTACGAGCAGTACTTC. It specifies CASSRQAYEQYF.

This chain joins TRBV5-4 and TRBJ1-1; 9 positions match TRBD1. Germline V gene sequence: CDR1 SGHNT, CDR2 YYREEE (reference sequence). The CDR3 extends over 16 amino acids. With 3 bases clipped from V and 0 bases from J, the junction kept 6 bases outside the gene matches. CDR3 sequence reads: CASSSLGDRVNTEAFF. CDR3 bases: TGTGCCAGCAGCTCCCTAGGGGACAGGGTGAACACTGAAGCTTTCTTT. The entire variable domain, with the rest obtained from reference TRBV5-4 and TRBJ1-1, is as follows: ETGVTQSPTHLIKTRGQQVTLRCSSQSGHNTVSWYQQALGQGPQFIFQYYREEENGRGNFPPRFSGLQFPNYSSELNVNALELDDSALYLCASSSLGDRVNTEAFFGQGTRLTVV.

This chain connects TRBV28 to TRBJ1-2, with 8 bases identical to TRBD1. This CDR3 contains 13 residues. Germline trimming cut 6 bases from V and 4 bases from J; bases unmatched to any gene: 4. Germline CDR1 reads MDHEN; CDR2 reads SYDVKM. CDR3: CASSYRGGYGYTF. The CDR3 DNA follows: TGTGCCAGCAGCTACAGGGGGGGCTATGGCTACACCTTC.

The rearrangement joins TRBV5-5 to TRBJ2-3; possible D gene TRBD2, 6 bases. This CDR3 contains 16 residues. V was cut by 0 bases and J by 0 bases, with 11 bases left in between. The germline gives CDR1 SGHKS, CDR2 YYEKEE (reference sequence). In DNA, the CDR3 is TGTGCCAGCAGCTTGGTTCCGGGGACTAGCACAGATACGCAGTATTTT. It codes for CASSLVPGTSTDTQYF.

CDR3 amino acids: CASSIGAGGAQQPQHF. The CDR3 DNA reads TGTGCCAGTAGTATTGGGGCAGGGGGCGCACAGCAGCCCCAGCATTTT. This chain uses TRBV19 with TRBJ1-5; 8 bases agree with TRBD1. This CDR3 contains 16 residues. Looked up from germline, CDR1 is LNHDA and CDR2 is SQIVND (reference sequence). Trimming removed 3 bases from V and 7 bases from J; junction bases left unmatched: 11. The full variable domain, its missing parts supplied by reference TRBV19 and TRBJ1-5, is DGGITQSPKYLFRKEGQNVTLSCEQNLNHDAMYWYRQDPGQGLRLIYYSQIVNDFQKGDIAEGYSVSREKKESFPLTVTSAQKNPTAFYLCASSIGAGGAQQPQHFGDGTRLSIL.

The chain joins TRBV10-3 to TRBJ1-2; D is uncertain. The V gene lost 7 bases and the J gene lost 7 bases, with 16 bases spanning the gap. Germline V gene lookup returns CDR1 ENHRY and CDR2 SYGVKD. The CDR3 extends over 13 amino acids. CDR3 in DNA: TGTGCCATCAACCCGGGAACTCTGGCTGGCTACACCTTC. It is translated as CAINPGTLAGYTF.

This chain links TRBV27 with TRBJ1-5, with TRBD1 as a possible D gene (6 bases). The V gene lost 2 bases and the J gene lost 2 bases, with 13 bases spanning the gap. The germline V gene has CDR1 MNHEY and CDR2 SMNVEV (reference sequence). This CDR3 region has 16 residues. CDR3 region: CASSLVQGSGNQPQHF. The CDR3, as DNA: TGTGCCAGCAGTTTAGTACAGGGCTCGGGCAATCAGCCCCAGCATTTT.

The chain is built from TRBV9 and TRBJ1-5; D gene unclear. Deletions cut 2 bases from V and 3 bases from J, with 12 bases between. The CDR3 consists of 15 residues. Per germline, CDR1 SGDLS and CDR2 YYNGEE. CDR3 in amino acids: CASSVGGTNNQPQHF. Here the CDR3 DNA reads TGTGCCAGCAGCGTCGGAGGAACAAACAATCAGCCCCAGCATTTT.

This chain links TRBV29-1 with TRBJ1-2; unclear D gene. The V gene's germline CDR1 is SQVTM and CDR2 ANQGSEA. Trimming stripped 5 bases from V and 6 bases from J, with 7 bases between. The CDR3 extends over 10 amino acids. The CDR3 DNA is TGCAGCGTTTTAGTTAATGGCTACACCTTC. Amino acids: CSVLVNGYTF. The full variable domain, its missing parts supplied by reference TRBV29-1 and TRBJ1-2, is SAVISQKPSRDICQRGTSLTIQCQVDSQVTMMFWYRQQPGQSLTLIATANQGSEATYESGFVIDKFPISRPNLTFSTLTVSNMSPEDSSIYLCSVLVNGYTFGSGTRLTVV.

This chain uses TRBV6-5 with TRBJ1-1; 7 bases are shared with TRBD1. Germline V gives CDR1 MNHEY, CDR2 SVGAGI. This CDR3 has 14 residues. Trimming cost V 6 bases and J 4 bases; bases outside gene matches: 8. This CDR3 reads CASRLGGDGTEAFF. DNA of the CDR3: TGTGCCAGCAGACTAGGGGGCGATGGCACTGAAGCTTTCTTT.